Reported below is one TCR beta chain. The data were obtained in a study of blood T cell repertoires in COVID-19. Study details: Acute and convalescent COVID-19 samples came from the United States, Italy and Spain.

CDR1 and CDR2 from the germline V gene are SGHNT and YYREEE (reference sequence). The CDR3 is 14 residues long. V lost 4 bases to trimming and J lost 3 bases, with 12 bases between them. Participants were aged about 18 to 95 years, lived in over 20 US areas, and enrolled virtually. In assigning cohorts, the study relied on participant-reported clinical history. Sequenced by immunoSEQ multiplex PCR; TCRdb stores in-frame clones only, minus some. The table lists hundreds of thousands of clones, about nine tenths of them singletons, with about 6% in the top ten. This clonotype originated in a woman aged 25 to 39 with acute COVID-19. The sequenced material came from PBMCs or T cells enriched from blood (not recorded which). The gene calls are TRBV5-4 and TRBJ2-3; D is uncertain. CDR3 bases: TGTGCCAGCAGCCCTGGCTCAGAAACAGATACGCAGTATTTT. It encodes CASSPGSETDTQYF.